The next 21 T cell receptor beta chains were all read from a single sample in a study of blood T cell repertoires in COVID-19. Here immunoSEQ multiplex PCR was the method, and the copy in TCRdb shows in-frame clones only, minus some. The table lists 380,000 or so clones, 89% of them singletons, with 0.95% to 1.5% in the top ten. Sequencing was done on a sample of peripheral blood. The source of these receptors is a man between 35 and 55 years old with acute or convalescent COVID-19.

The chain is built from TRBV24-1 and TRBJ1-1, with 11 bases aligning to TRBD1. V shed 4 bases, J shed 10 bases, and the junction held 7 bases outside the gene matches. The CDR3 contains 14 residues. CDR1 and CDR2 (germline): KGHDR, SFDVKD. CDR3 in DNA: TGTGCCACCAGTGACTCCCAGGACAGGGGGCCAGCTTTCTTT. Translated: CATSDSQDRGPAFF.

The J gene is TRBJ1-1, the V gene TRBV27; D perhaps matches TRBD1 (6 bases). CDR3 length: 14 residues. Germline V gene sequence: CDR1 MNHEY, CDR2 SMNVEV (reference sequence). V lost 3 bases and J lost 10, with 18 bases in between. CDR3: CASSFDPGGRPAFF. The CDR3 DNA reads TGTGCCAGCAGTTTCGATCCGGGGGGGCGCCCAGCTTTCTTT.

The rearrangement joins TRBV28 to TRBJ2-7; 7 bases match TRBD1. V lost 7 bases and J lost 8; bases outside the gene matches: 14. The CDR3 runs 14 residues. CDR1 and CDR2 (germline): MDHEN, SYDVKM. The CDR3 nucleotides read TGTGCCAGCACTACGGGATCGAGAGGGGGCCAGCAGTACTTC. Its translation is CASTTGSRGGQQYF. Full variable domain (outside the CDR3, taken from reference TRBV28 and TRBJ2-7): DVKVTQSSRYLVKRTGEKVFLECVQDMDHENMFWYRQDPGLGLRLIYFSYDVKMKEKGDIPEGYSVSREKKERFSLILESASTNQTSMYLCASTTGSRGGQQYFGPGTRLTVT.

The chain has TRBV5-1 and TRBJ1-1; 7 bases map to TRBD1. CDR1 and CDR2 from the germline V gene are SGHRS and YFSETQ. The CDR3 covers 15 residues. Losses at the gene ends were 1 base for V and 1 base for J; bases not matched to a gene: 4. CDR3 sequence reads: CASSLLGTENTEAFF. CDR3 DNA sequence: TGCGCCAGCAGCTTGTTAGGGACAGAGAACACTGAAGCTTTCTTT.

The gene calls are TRBV20-1 and TRBJ1-2; no definite D call. CDR3 size: 10 residues. Germline V gene sequence: CDR1 DFQATT, CDR2 SNEGSKA (reference sequence). Trimming cost V 3 bases and J 6 bases, with 5 bases left between them. The CDR3 sequence: CSAREDGYTF. DNA of the CDR3: TGCAGTGCTAGGGAGGATGGCTACACCTTC.

The rearrangement uses TRBV7-2 and TRBJ1-4; TRBD1 agrees at 10 bases. J was trimmed by 7 bases and V by 2 bases; bases with no gene match: 7. This CDR3 is built from 16 residues. Germline lookup yields CDR1 SGHTA and CDR2 FQGNSA. This chain's CDR3 is CASSLKTGGSGEKLFF. CDR3 in DNA: TGTGCCAGCAGCTTAAAGACAGGGGGCAGTGGTGAAAAACTGTTTTTT.

The chain recombines TRBV7-9 with TRBJ2-1; perhaps TRBD2 as D (5 bases). Germline V gives CDR1 SEHNR, CDR2 FQNEAQ (reference sequence). Trimming removed 2 bases at V and 8 bases at J, with 16 bases between. This CDR3 comprises 15 residues. As DNA, the CDR3 is TGTGCCAGCAGCTTAACGGCTAGCAGTGGGTATGAGCAGTTCTTC. This gives the protein CASSLTASSGYEQFF.

This clone has just one count. This sequence joins TRBV30 and TRBJ1-4, with 9 nucleotides matching TRBD1. This CDR3 spans 13 amino acids. Germline V gene lookup returns CDR1 GTSNPN and CDR2 SVGIG (reference sequence). After removal of 6 bases from V and 8 bases from J, the junction contained 7 bases not matched to a gene. The CDR3 region has the DNA TGTGCCTGTATCGGGACAGGGAGGGAAAAACTGTTTTTT. It codes for CACIGTGREKLFF.

This chain connects TRBV27 to TRBJ2-5, with TRBD2 as a possible D gene (6 bases). The CDR3 length is 14 residues. Germline CDR1 and CDR2: MNHEY and SMNVEV (reference sequence). Trimming pared 2 bases from V and 1 base from J, leaving 8 bases between. CDR3 coding DNA: TGTGCCAGCAGTTTAACAGCGGGCCAAGAGACCCAGTACTTC. Translating it yields CASSLTAGQETQYF.

The genes are TRBV29-1 and TRBJ1-1; no firm D call. Germline V gene data show CDR1 as SQVTM and CDR2 as ANQGSEA. The CDR3 consists of 9 residues. The germline V and J ends were trimmed by 2 bases and 10 bases, with 5 bases remaining between them. CDR3 in amino acids: CSVEHGAFF. In nucleotides, the CDR3 is TGCAGCGTTGAACACGGAGCTTTCTTT.

CDR3 DNA sequence: TGTGCCATCAGTGAGTCGGCCGTAAACTATGGCTACACCTTC. Its translation is CAISESAVNYGYTF. V is TRBV10-3 and J is TRBJ1-2, with D uncertain. Between the trimmed V and J ends, which lost 0 bases and 2 bases, there was a span of 7 bases. Germline-derived CDR1 and CDR2 are ENHRY and SYGVKD. The CDR3 is made up of 14 amino acids.

Only one count was recorded for this clone. The gene calls are TRBV23-1 and TRBJ1-1; unclear D gene. TRBV23-1 is identified as an open reading frame with a role that is uncertain. This CDR3 spans 15 amino acids. Trimming shortened V by 0 bases and J by 6 bases, and 14 bases separated the two germline ends. This CDR3 is CASSQSAALGSEAFF. Here the CDR3 DNA reads TGCGCCAGCAGTCAATCGGCAGCCCTGGGCTCTGAAGCTTTCTTT.

The chain combines TRBV5-5 with TRBJ1-4; D gene unclear. Germline V CDR1 and CDR2: SGHKS, YYEKEE (reference sequence). V lost 3 bases, J lost 0 bases, and 6 bases lay in between. This CDR3 contains 14 residues. This CDR3 reads CASSSSATNEKLFF. In nucleotides, the CDR3 is TGTGCCAGCAGCTCCAGTGCAACTAATGAAAAACTGTTTTTT.

This clone occurred many times. The genes are TRBV11-2 and TRBJ2-2; TRBD2 aligns across 10 bases. With 7 bases clipped from V and 0 bases from J, the junction kept 5 bases outside the gene matches. Germline lookup yields CDR1 SGHAT and CDR2 FQNNGV. The CDR3 has 16 amino acids. CDR3 in DNA: TGTGCCAGCAACCCGGGACTAGCGACGAACACCGGGGAGCTGTTTTTT. Its protein is CASNPGLATNTGELFF.

The CDR3 DNA reads TGTGCCAGCAGCCCACCTCCGGGAAGGGGGAATGAAAAACTGTTTTTT. Amino acid sequence: CASSPPPGRGNEKLFF. The V and J genes are TRBV6-2 or TRBV6-3 and TRBJ1-4, with D possibly TRBD1 on 6 matching bases. Trimming left V 6 bases short and J 5 bases short, with 19 bases between. Germline CDR1 and CDR2: MNHEY and SVGEGT. This CDR3 has 16 residues.

As DNA, the CDR3 is TGTGCCAGCACTCCACAGGTGAAAGATTCACCCCTCCACTTT. The encoded protein is CASTPQVKDSPLHF. The chain has TRBV6-6 and TRBJ1-6; D may be TRBD1 (5 bases). The CDR3 length is 14 residues. V was clipped by 7 bases and J by 8 bases, with 15 bases between them. Germline lookup yields CDR1 MNHNY and CDR2 SVGAGI (reference sequence).

V is TRBV5-1 and J is TRBJ1-4; 9 positions agree with TRBD1. V dropped 6 bases and J dropped 5; count of bases not matched to a gene: 5. There are 14 residues in the CDR3. Germline CDR1 and CDR2: SGHRS and YFSETQ. The chain's CDR3 is CASKPGTGNEKLFF. For the CDR3, the DNA is TGCGCCAGCAAACCCGGGACAGGGAATGAAAAACTGTTTTTT.

The chain couples TRBV9 to TRBJ1-5, with a weak D call TRBD1 (6 bases). CDR1 and CDR2 from the germline V gene are SGDLS and YYNGEE. The CDR3 sequence is 15 residues long. Between the trimmed V and J ends, which lost 0 bases and 6 bases, there was a span of 13 bases. CDR3: CASSVGGGGGQPQHF. The CDR3 DNA follows: TGTGCCAGCAGCGTAGGGGGGGGCGGAGGTCAGCCCCAGCATTTT.

The genes are TRBV10-1 and TRBJ1-3, with TRBD1 matching 8 bases. The V gene's germline CDR1 is WNHNN and CDR2 SYGVQD (reference sequence). This CDR3 has 19 residues. J gave up 4 bases and V 4 bases, and 18 bases lay outside the gene matches. The CDR3 is CASSGPGQALEARGNTIYF. Here the CDR3 DNA reads TGCGCCAGCAGTGGTCCGGGACAGGCTCTTGAAGCGCGCGGAAACACCATATATTTT.

This clone was detected a few times. The chain carries TRBV28 and TRBJ2-7; 8 bases align to TRBD1. V dropped 6 bases and J dropped 5; count of bases not matched to a gene: 18. This CDR3 spans 17 amino acids. CDR1 is MDHEN and CDR2 is SYDVKM in the germline V gene. This chain's CDR3 is CASSSALSQGAMDEQYF. CDR3 DNA sequence: TGTGCCAGCAGCTCCGCCTTATCTCAGGGGGCAATGGACGAGCAGTACTTC.

This CDR3 is CASSHGAGVAETQYF. The CDR3 DNA sequence: TGTGCCAGCAGTCACGGAGCGGGAGTGGCCGAGACCCAGTACTTC. The genes are TRBV7-6 and TRBJ2-5; 8 positions agree with TRBD2. Losses at the gene ends were 6 bases for V and 5 bases for J; bases not matched to a gene: 11. Germline lookup yields CDR1 SGHVS and CDR2 FNYEAQ. This CDR3 contains 15 residues.